A selection of T cell receptor beta chains follows, all from one sample in a study of T cells in Graves' hyperthyroidism and ophthalmopathy. A single record per CDR3 protein comes from TCRdb applying MiXCR to the multiplex PCR reads. The sample has a few hundred thousand distinct CDR3 sequences; about 18% are singletons. Sequencing used blood. These receptors came from a man younger than 30 with Graves' ophthalmopathy. Each CDR3 is given with its conserved first and last residue. D genes are given only for firm matches. Only part of the rows carry a size: once, few, many, or a class if the clone is expanded.

v_call	j_call	clone_size	d_call	cdr3_aa	cdr3_nt
TRBV18	TRBJ1-3	few	TRBD1	CASSPPWDSSGNTIYF	TGTGCCAGCTCACCCCCCTGGGACAGCTCTGGAAACACCATATATTTT
TRBV18	TRBJ1-2	few	.	CASSPPGTAIYGYTF	TGTGCCAGCTCACCACCGGGCACAGCGATCTATGGCTACACCTTC
TRBV5-6	TRBJ1-2	.	TRBD1	CASSQQGSGYTF	TGTGCCAGCAGCCAACAGGGGAGCGGCTACACCTTC
TRBV27	TRBJ1-6	few	.	CASSFAAFYNSPLHF	TGTGCCAGCAGTTTTGCAGCCTTCTATAATTCACCCCTCCACTTT
TRBV15	TRBJ1-2	many	TRBD1	CATSRGGPGTGVRGYTF	TGTGCCACCAGCAGAGGGGGTCCCGGGACAGGGGTTCGTGGCTACACCTTC
TRBV5-1	TRBJ2-5	.	TRBD2	CASSSGTTQETQYF	TGCGCCAGCAGCTCCGGGACTACCCAAGAGACCCAGTACTTC
TRBV5-1	TRBJ1-1	.	TRBD1	CASRRQGLNTGAFF	TGCGCCAGCCGTCGACAGGGGCTGAACACTGGAGCTTTCTTT
TRBV20-1	TRBJ2-7	few	.	CSASRDPRGYEQYF	TGCAGTGCTAGCCGGGACCCCAGGGGATACGAGCAGTACTTC
TRBV5-4	TRBJ1-1	.	.	CASSLDGTLRLEAFF	TGTGCCAGCAGCTTGGATGGCACCCTCAGACTTGAAGCTTTCTTT
TRBV12-3/TRBV12-4	TRBJ2-7	few	.	CASSLWRYEQYF	TGTGCCAGCAGTTTATGGCGCTACGAGCAGTACTTC
TRBV5-1	TRBJ1-1	many	.	CASSWSRGGTEAFF	TGCGCCAGCAGCTGGAGCAGGGGCGGCACTGAAGCTTTCTTT
TRBV2	TRBJ2-7	many	.	CASSVQGTPGEQYF	TGTGCCAGCAGTGTGCAGGGTACCCCTGGGGAGCAGTACTTC
TRBV12-3/TRBV12-4	TRBJ2-5	many	.	CASSSLGPLETQYF	TGTGCCAGCAGTTCTTTAGGCCCACTGGAGACCCAGTACTTC
TRBV7-8	TRBJ2-1	many	TRBD1	CASSLAGQGAYNEQFF	TGTGCCAGCAGCTTAGCGGGACAGGGGGCCTACAATGAGCAGTTCTTC
TRBV28	TRBJ1-5	few	TRBD1	CASSPRQGAQPQHF	TGTGCCAGCAGTCCTAGACAGGGGGCTCAGCCCCAGCATTTT
TRBV28	TRBJ1-1	many	.	CASSLLHIREGGNTEAFF	TGTGCCAGCAGTTTATTACACATCAGGGAGGGGGGCAACACTGAAGCTTTCTTT
TRBV27	TRBJ2-1	many	TRBD1	CASSFLGGAVDEQFF	TGTGCCAGCAGTTTTTTAGGGGGCGCGGTTGATGAGCAGTTCTTC
TRBV7-8	TRBJ2-3	many	.	CASSSTRTDTQYF	TGTGCCAGCAGCTCCACTAGGACAGATACGCAGTATTTT
TRBV6-2/TRBV6-3	TRBJ2-1	many	.	CASSYSGVGNNNEQFF	TGTGCCAGCAGTTACTCGGGCGTAGGGAATAACAATGAGCAGTTCTTC
TRBV20-1	TRBJ1-2	many	.	CSAISRRSYGYTF	TGCAGTGCTATATCCAGGAGGAGCTATGGCTACACCTTC
TRBV12-3/TRBV12-4	TRBJ2-1	many	.	CASSLGPHGEQFF	TGTGCCAGCAGTTTGGGACCCCACGGTGAGCAGTTCTTC
TRBV7-9	TRBJ1-2	few	.	CASSSAGGLSYGYTF	TGTGCCAGCAGTTCTGCGGGGGGATTATCCTATGGCTACACCTTC
TRBV20-1	TRBJ2-7	many	.	CSAQGGGTVSYEQYF	TGCAGTGCTCAGGGAGGTGGGACAGTCTCCTACGAGCAGTACTTC
TRBV7-3	TRBJ2-3	few	.	CASSWGPTDTQYF	TGTGCCAGCAGCTGGGGTCCCACAGATACGCAGTATTTT